The 14 T cell receptor beta chains listed next were all sequenced from one sample in a study of immune evolution from preneoplasia to lung adenocarcinoma. Measured with immunoSEQ multiplex PCR; TCRdb has only the in-frame clones, and not every one. Of approximately 3,000 clones detected, 65% to 90% appear once; the ten largest clones hold 8.2%. Sequencing used FFPE adjacent normal lung tissue. The receptors originated from a person aged 55 to 79 with lung adenocarcinoma.

The chain employs TRBV6-1 and TRBJ1-1; D gene unclear. Per germline, CDR1 MNHNS and CDR2 SASEGT. V was pared by 7 bases and J by 0 bases, with 9 bases between. The CDR3 consists of 13 residues. CDR3 sequence: CASIVGLNTEAFF. CDR3 coding DNA: TGTGCCAGCATTGTAGGTCTGAACACTGAAGCTTTCTTT.

The gene calls are TRBV27 and TRBJ2-7; D is ambiguous. CDR1 and CDR2 (germline): MNHEY, SMNVEV (reference sequence). Trimming left V 4 bases short and J 2 bases short, with 15 bases between. The CDR3 loop spans 15 amino acids. Here the CDR3 reads CASSSSKPNPYEQYF. CDR3 coding DNA: TGTGCCAGCAGTTCCTCTAAGCCCAACCCCTACGAGCAGTACTTC.

This chain uses TRBV28 with TRBJ2-7; D may be TRBD2 (5 bases). The CDR3 is 12 amino acids. V dropped 3 bases and J dropped 4 bases, with 7 bases sitting between them. From germline, CDR1 is MDHEN and CDR2 SYDVKM. The CDR3 DNA is TGTGCCAGCAGTTTGAGGGAGTACGAGCAGTACTTC. Translation gives CASSLREYEQYF.

This sequence joins TRBV7-8 and TRBJ2-5, with 11 nucleotides matching TRBD1. CDR3 length: 14 amino acids. Germline CDR1 is SGHVS and CDR2 is FQNEAQ. With 11 bases clipped from V and 5 bases from J, the junction kept 10 bases outside the gene matches. The CDR3 spells CAARGQGASETQYF. In DNA, the CDR3 is TGTGCCGCCAGAGGACAGGGGGCGAGTGAGACCCAGTACTTC. The full variable domain, rest sourced from reference TRBV7-8 and TRBJ2-5, is GAGVSQSPRYKVAKRGQDVALRCDPISGHVSLFWYQQALGQGPEFLTYFQNEAQLDKSGLPSDRFFAERPEGSVSTLKIQRTQQEDSAVYLCAARGQGASETQYFGPGTRLLVL.

The gene calls are TRBV12-5 and TRBJ2-5; D gene uncertain. The CDR3 extends over 12 amino acids. The germline CDR1 and CDR2 sequences are LGHNT and FRNRAP. With 5 bases removed from V and 3 bases from J, the gap between germline ends came to 7 bases. In DNA form, the CDR3 reads TGTGCTAGTGGTCAAACAGAAGAGACCCAGTACTTC. The encoded protein is CASGQTEETQYF. Looking up the rest from reference TRBV12-5 and TRBJ2-5 gives the full variable domain: DARVTQTPRHKVTEMGQEVTMRCQPILGHNTVFWYRQTMMQGLELLAYFRNRAPLDDSGMPKDRFSAEMPDATLATLKIQPSEPRDSAVYFCASGQTEETQYFGPGTRLLVL.

The chain uses TRBV13 and TRBJ1-2; maybe TRBD1 (6 bases). The CDR3 covers 15 residues. The germline V and J ends were trimmed by 3 bases and 0 bases, with 11 bases remaining between them. The germline V gene has CDR1 PRHDT and CDR2 FYEKMQ (reference sequence). CDR3 loop: CASSFQGQANYGYTF. The CDR3 bases are TGTGCCAGCAGCTTCCAGGGGCAAGCTAACTATGGCTACACCTTC.

The V and J genes are TRBV6-1 and TRBJ1-1; D not resolved. The CDR3 length is 15 residues. V lost 5 bases, J lost 0 bases, and 13 bases lay in between. Germline assignment: CDR1 MNHNS and CDR2 SASEGT. The CDR3 sequence is CASSPTTGVNTEAFF. The DNA of the CDR3 is TGTGCCAGCAGTCCCACGACGGGCGTGAACACTGAAGCTTTCTTT.

V usage is TRBV29-1 and J usage is TRBJ2-7; D remains unclear. V lost 0 bases and J lost 2, with 11 bases in between. CDR3 length: 14 residues. Germline assignment: CDR1 SQVTM and CDR2 ANQGSEA. CDR3 DNA sequence: TGCAGCGTTGAAGATCTAGGCAGCCCCTACGAGCAGTACTTC. This codes for CSVEDLGSPYEQYF.

The chain is built from TRBV19 and TRBJ1-5, with D possibly matching TRBD1 (6 bases). V lost 5 bases and J lost 1, with 15 bases in between. The CDR3 covers 16 residues. The germline gives CDR1 LNHDA, CDR2 SQIVND (reference sequence). As DNA, the CDR3 is TGTGCCAGTAGTCCCCGGGTGGGGGCAAGCAATCAGCCCCAGCATTTT. Amino acid sequence: CASSPRVGASNQPQHF.

The sample holds one count of this clone. The V and J genes are TRBV29-1 and TRBJ1-2, with 8 bases matching TRBD1. This CDR3 is 12 amino acids long. With V trimmed by 7 bases and J by 6 bases, 7 bases remained unmatched. Germline loops: CDR1 SQVTM, CDR2 ANQGSEA. CDR3 coding DNA: TGCAGCGCCAGGAAGACAGGGGATGGCTACACCTTC. It codes for CSARKTGDGYTF. Using reference TRBV29-1 and TRBJ1-2 for the parts outside the CDR3, the full variable domain is SAVISQKPSRDICQRGTSLTIQCQVDSQVTMMFWYRQQPGQSLTLIATANQGSEATYESGFVIDKFPISRPNLTFSTLTVSNMSPEDSSIYLCSARKTGDGYTFGSGTRLTVV.

V is TRBV19 and J is TRBJ2-2, with 8 nucleotides matching TRBD1. The CDR3 runs 15 residues. Germline V CDR1 and CDR2: LNHDA, SQIVND (reference sequence). After removal of 4 bases from V and 3 bases from J, the junction contained 4 bases not matched to a gene. Here the CDR3 reads CASSRMDRDTGELFF. The CDR3 coding sequence is TGTGCCAGTAGTAGGATGGACAGGGACACCGGGGAGCTGTTTTTT.

The chain is built from TRBV7-9 and TRBJ2-1; 14 positions match TRBD2. V lost 0 bases to trimming and J lost 2 bases; unmatched junction nucleotides: 3. The germline gives CDR1 SEHNR, CDR2 FQNEAQ (reference sequence). This CDR3 contains 18 residues. The CDR3 here is CASSLALTSGGAYNEQFF. The CDR3 DNA reads TGTGCCAGCAGCTTAGCCTTGACTAGCGGGGGGGCCTACAATGAGCAGTTCTTC.

The rearrangement uses TRBV29-1 and TRBJ1-4; D gene uncertain. V was shortened by 1 base and J by 3 bases, with 12 bases between the two germline ends. CDR1 is SQVTM and CDR2 is ANQGSEA in the germline V gene. The CDR3 contains 15 residues. The CDR3 loop reads CSVEGGRASNEKLFF. DNA for the CDR3: TGCAGCGTTGAAGGCGGCCGAGCTTCTAATGAAAAACTGTTTTTT.

The chain joins TRBV19 to TRBJ1-1, with D perhaps matching TRBD1 (5 bases). Germline-derived CDR1 and CDR2 are LNHDA and SQIVND (reference sequence). V was clipped by 4 bases and J by 7 bases, with 13 bases between them. The CDR3 covers 13 residues. The CDR3 sequence is CASSRSGQDEAFF. The CDR3, as DNA: TGTGCCAGTAGTAGGTCGGGGCAGGATGAAGCTTTCTTT.